Listed here is a single TCR beta chain. The entry originates in a study of blood T cell repertoires in COVID-19. The overall study: Acute and convalescent COVID-19 specimens originated in the United States, Italy and Spain. PBMCs, B-cell-depleted T cells, or T cells were the source of the cDNA or gDNA that made up the material.

The J segment lost 5 bases and the V segment lost 2 bases, leaving 5 bases of the junction unmatched. Germline V gene lookup returns CDR1 ENHRY and CDR2 SYGVKD. The CDR3 extends over 14 amino acids. As processed by the authors: Amplification from reference gene primers served as the basis for estimated nucleated cell counts. Assay: immunoSEQ multiplex PCR; the TCRdb copy retains only in-frame clones and omits some. Clonal size and the V and J genes are those of that table, whereas D and trimming came from the DNA. The table shows approximately 160,000 clones, with roughly nine tenths occurring only once.

The TCR comes from a man between 60 and 75 years old with active or convalescent COVID-19. This chain connects TRBV10-3 to TRBJ1-2; 7 nucleotides match TRBD1. The material sequenced was peripheral blood. CDR3: CAISEDRVGYGYTF. The CDR3 nucleotides are TGTGCCATCAGTGAGGACAGGGTCGGGTATGGCTACACCTTC.